Presented here are 18 T cell receptor beta chains from one specimen sequenced in a study of shared clonotypes between healthy human individuals (dated by TCRdb to about 2020). The library was produced with the immunoSEQ multiplex PCR assay. Entries here come from immuneACCESS through TCRdb and include only in-frame sequences with V and J called. Some clones fail to appear in such tables; in the studies checked, an unresolved V gene covers under half of the shortfall, and the cause of the remainder is unknown. The sample table records over a million clones; around 97% of these occur just once. The ten largest clones capture approximately 1% of the sample. The sequenced sample was naive CD4+ T cells sorted from blood. Interpreted using the paper, the cell subset or site label stands for: CD45RA+ positively selected. Source of these receptors: a man aged 30 to 39 in good health.

This chain uses TRBV28 with TRBJ2-6; D possibly corresponds to TRBD2 (6 bases). CDR1 MDHEN and CDR2 SYDVKM come from the germline V gene. The CDR3 sequence is 16 residues long. V gave up 1 base and J gave up 3 bases, with 10 bases separating them. CDR3 region: CASSLSGGGGANVLTF. DNA of the CDR3: TGTGCCAGCAGTTTATCCGGGGGTGGTGGGGCCAACGTCCTGACTTTC.

This chain connects TRBV18 to TRBJ2-6, with D uncertain. V was pared by 3 bases and J by 2 bases, with 26 bases between. CDR3 length: 21 amino acids. The V gene's germline CDR1 is KGHSH and CDR2 LQKENI. CDR3: CASSPYNLAANPLAGANVLTF. CDR3 nucleotide sequence: TGTGCCAGCTCACCTTATAATCTGGCAGCAAACCCTCTTGCTGGGGCCAACGTCCTGACTTTC. The whole variable domain, filled in from reference TRBV18 and TRBJ2-6, reads NAGVMQNPRHLVRRRGQEARLRCSPMKGHSHVYWYRQLPEEGLKFMVYLQKENIIDESGMPKERFSAEFPKEGPSILRIQQVVRGDSAAYFCASSPYNLAANPLAGANVLTFGAGSRLTVL.

The rearrangement joins TRBV9 to TRBJ2-2; a weak D match, TRBD2 (6 bases). This CDR3 region has 16 residues. Germline V gives CDR1 SGDLS, CDR2 YYNGEE. Trimming removed 0 bases at V and 3 bases at J, with 12 bases between. The CDR3: CASSVAEAGDTGELFF. In DNA form, the CDR3 reads TGTGCCAGCAGCGTAGCTGAAGCGGGCGACACCGGGGAGCTGTTTTTT.

The chain uses TRBV6-5 and TRBJ1-3; possibly TRBD1 for D (5 bases). CDR1 is MNHEY, CDR2 SVGAGI, per germline. This CDR3 spans 16 amino acids. V lost 0 bases to trimming and J lost 0 bases, with 9 bases between them. CDR3 coding DNA: TGTGCCAGCAGTTACTCGAGGGGTAACTCTGGAAACACCATATATTTT. Translation: CASSYSRGNSGNTIYF.

This clone has more than one count but fewer than ten. The rearrangement links TRBV27 to TRBJ2-7; TRBD2 matches 13 bases. The CDR3 sequence is 15 residues long. V shed 3 bases and J 7 bases; nucleotides not matched to a gene: 6. The germline gives CDR1 MNHEY, CDR2 SMNVEV (reference sequence). CDR3 protein: CASSLLGLAGEEQYF. The CDR3 DNA sequence: TGTGCCAGCAGTTTGCTTGGACTAGCGGGAGAAGAGCAGTACTTC.

This chain uses TRBV5-5 with TRBJ2-3, with 13 bases lining up with TRBD2. This CDR3 region has 16 residues. J lost 4 bases, V lost 0 bases, and 2 bases had no gene match. Germline V gene sequence: CDR1 SGHKS, CDR2 YYEKEE (reference sequence). The CDR3 region is CASSLGGLAGADTQYF. Written as DNA, the CDR3 is TGTGCCAGCAGCTTGGGCGGACTAGCGGGAGCAGATACGCAGTATTTT.

The V and J genes are TRBV2 and TRBJ2-4; tentatively, D is TRBD2 (6 bases). CDR1 is SNHLY, CDR2 FYNNEI, per germline. V lost 2 bases and J 7 bases, leaving 12 bases between the germline ends. CDR3 length: 14 residues. The CDR3 sequence: CASSERGLVNIQYF. The CDR3 nucleotides are TGTGCCAGCAGTGAACGGGGGTTGGTGAACATTCAGTACTTC.

Notes on this clone: Distinct nucleotide sequences in the sample also encode this CDR3. The chain employs TRBV7-2 and TRBJ1-5; D possibly corresponds to TRBD1 (5 bases). From germline, CDR1 is SGHTA and CDR2 FQGNSA. The CDR3 runs to 14 residues. V shed 2 bases and J shed 4 bases, with 9 bases lying between them. For the CDR3, the DNA is TGTGCCAGCAGCTTAAGGCAGGGTAATCAGCCCCAGCATTTT. The encoded protein is CASSLRQGNQPQHF.

The V and J genes are TRBV5-1 and TRBJ2-7; 7 bases match TRBD1. The V and J ends lost 3 bases and 2 bases, in that order; junction bases with no gene match: 5. Germline values: CDR1 SGHRS, CDR2 YFSETQ. The CDR3 extends over 14 amino acids. CDR3 DNA sequence: TGCGCCAGCAGCTACCGACAGGGCCCCTACGAGCAGTACTTC. As protein: CASSYRQGPYEQYF.

The chain links TRBV2 to TRBJ2-5, with 8 bases matching TRBD1. Germline-derived CDR1 and CDR2 are SNHLY and FYNNEI. CDR3 size: 14 residues. Unmatched junction bases numbered 6, after V lost 7 bases and J lost 2 bases. CDR3 loop: CASNRDRNQETQYF. Written as DNA, the CDR3 is TGTGCCAGCAACCGGGACAGGAATCAAGAGACCCAGTACTTC.

This clone appeared a single time. The rearrangement uses TRBV7-9 and TRBJ1-2; D not certain. Germline V gene lookup returns CDR1 SEHNR and CDR2 FQNEAQ (reference sequence). This CDR3 spans 15 amino acids. V lost 4 bases to trimming and J lost 8 bases, with 20 bases between them. The CDR3 coding sequence is TGTGCCAGCAGCTACCATTCGCTGCTGGTTCACGGCTACACCTTC. Translation gives CASSYHSLLVHGYTF. Full variable domain (rest looked up from reference TRBV7-9 and TRBJ1-2): DTGVSQNPRHKITKRGQNVTFRCDPISEHNRLYWYRQTLGQGPEFLTYFQNEAQLEKSRLLSDRFSAERPKGSFSTLEIQRTEQGDSAMYLCASSYHSLLVHGYTFGSGTRLTVV.

V gene TRBV19 combines with J gene TRBJ2-5; D is tentatively TRBD1 or TRBD2 (6 bases each). Germline V gene lookup returns CDR1 LNHDA and CDR2 SQIVND (reference sequence). Trimming took off 2 bases at V and 2 bases at J, with 24 bases between the two ends. This CDR3 has 19 amino acids. The CDR3 nucleotides read TGTGCCAGTAGTATACGCCCTTGGGGGCCGGGAGACTCACAAGAGACCCAGTACTTC. This sequence encodes CASSIRPWGPGDSQETQYF.

The V and J genes are TRBV7-9 and TRBJ2-2; D gene unclear. CDR1 is SEHNR, CDR2 FQNEAQ, per germline (reference sequence). V lost 5 bases and J 1 base, leaving 14 bases between the germline ends. The CDR3 spans 16 residues. CDR3 in amino acids: CASSQPEKWNTGELFF. The CDR3 bases are TGTGCCAGCAGCCAACCAGAAAAATGGAACACCGGGGAGCTGTTTTTT.

The chain uses TRBV28 and TRBJ2-2; D not resolved. This CDR3 spans 12 amino acids. The V gene lost 8 bases and the J gene lost 9 bases, with 13 bases spanning the gap. Germline CDR1 MDHEN, CDR2 SYDVKM. The CDR3 spells CASGLAGRELFF. The CDR3 DNA reads as TGTGCCAGCGGGTTGGCCGGGCGGGAGCTGTTTTTT.

This clone was seen once. The chain recombines TRBV15 with TRBJ2-1; weak D call: TRBD1 (7 bases). From germline, CDR1 is LNHNV and CDR2 YYDKDF (reference sequence). The germline V and J ends were trimmed by 3 bases and 4 bases, with 13 bases remaining between them. The CDR3 totals 15 residues. DNA of the CDR3: TGTGCCACCAGCAGTCAGGGGGGTCTATACAATGAGCAGTTCTTC. This translates into CATSSQGGLYNEQFF.

The chain links TRBV5-4 to TRBJ2-3; 8 bases match TRBD1. There are 16 residues in the CDR3. V lost 6 bases, J lost 6 bases, and 15 bases stayed unmatched. CDR1 is SGHNT and CDR2 is YYREEE in the germline V gene (reference sequence). The CDR3 nucleotides read TGTGCCAGCAACTGGCAGACAGGGGCCCCGGGGGATACGCAGTATTTT. Amino acid sequence: CASNWQTGAPGDTQYF.

On this clone: The sample has other DNA sequences that encode this CDR3 too. The chain joins TRBV5-1 to TRBJ2-4; D uncertain. This CDR3 region has 14 residues. Germline V lookup: CDR1 SGHRS, CDR2 YFSETQ. The V and J ends lost 1 base and 0 bases respectively, with 5 bases between them. The CDR3 coding sequence is TGCGCCAGCAGCTTGACGTTAGCCAAAAACATTCAGTACTTC. Translation: CASSLTLAKNIQYF.

The J gene is TRBJ2-7, the V gene TRBV5-1, with TRBD2 identical over 8 bases. Germline values: CDR1 SGHRS, CDR2 YFSETQ. After removal of 2 bases from V and 7 bases from J, the junction contained 8 bases not matched to a gene. The CDR3 length is 14 residues. Here the CDR3 reads CASSFVLAEGEQYF. The CDR3 DNA reads TGCGCCAGCAGCTTCGTACTAGCGGAGGGAGAGCAGTACTTC.